This TCR beta chain stems from a study of blood T cells in healthy people across ages. A sample-barcoded 5' primer and a J-beta primer mix were used in a second PCR of roughly 6 to 11 cycles. A tag from a template-switch adaptor with 12 random nucleotides marked each cDNA molecule. Each CDR3 protein gets one entry after TCRdb re-called the 5' RACE reads with MiXCR. There are some 550,000 distinct CDR3 sequences in the sample; 40% to 50% occur only once, and roughly 25% lies in the top ten. Study outcomes and limitations: From one million sequenced T cells, diversity estimates were lower bounds.

On this clonotype: Its antigen is not identified. The junction and the germline gene differ at one end; a read error may be behind it.

This CDR3 comprises 17 residues. From germline, CDR1 is MNHEY and CDR2 SVGAGI. This rearrangement joins TRBV6-5 to TRBJ2-7; a weak D match, TRBD1 (6 bases). The origin of this receptor is an elderly man in good health. What was sequenced was blood. This CDR3 is CASSYSKGVAWFNERYF. DNA for the CDR3: TGTGCCAGCAGTTACTCGAAGGGGGTCGCGTGGTTCAATGAGCGGTACTTC.